This TCR beta chain came from a study of response to subunit inactivated influenza vaccine. Study-wide results and limits: Each seasonal influenza vaccination recruits few new T cells, the authors suggested.

Concerning this clonotype itself: Its specificity is unknown.

A single record per CDR3 protein comes from TCRdb applying MiXCR to the RT-PCR reads. Here the sample spans around 580,000 distinct CDR3 sequences, around 13% being singletons. CDR3 length equals 12 residues. Germline V gene data show CDR1 as DFQATT and CDR2 as SNEGSKA (reference sequence). With 5 bases removed from V and 5 bases from J, the gap between germline ends came to 10 bases. This sample comprised PBMCs from blood, obtained roughly 12 days after vaccination. The sequence derives from a man aged 45-65 years who received an inactivated influenza vaccine. The V and J genes are TRBV20-1 and TRBJ1-5; D remains unclear. The CDR3 is CSAAIGDQPQHF. The CDR3 coding sequence is TGCAGTGCTGCAATAGGAGATCAGCCCCAGCATTTT.